This entry features one TCR beta chain sequence. This sample is part of a study of blood T cell repertoires in COVID-19. Across the whole study: The United States, Italy and Spain supplied acute and convalescent COVID-19 samples. The cDNA or gDNA used as material had been derived from T cells, B-cell-depleted T cells, or PBMCs.

This CDR3 region has 15 residues. Per the germline V gene, CDR1 is ENHRY and CDR2 is SYGVKD. The junction had 13 bases not matched to a gene; V was cut back by 10 bases and J by 5 bases. Methods used by the authors: Cell counts per sample came from amplifying reference gene primers. The protocol was immunoSEQ multiplex PCR, while the TCRdb copy is restricted to in-frame clones and leaves out a portion. That table is the source of V, J and clone size, and D and trimming were worked out from the DNA. The table records roughly 76,000 clones, approximately 90% of them present only once. The chain uses TRBV10-3 and TRBJ2-5; TRBD2 aligns across 10 bases. Material: peripheral blood. This receptor was identified in a man between 65 and 85 years old with active or convalescent COVID-19. Written as DNA, the CDR3 is TGTGCCACCCTGGGTGAGCTAGCGGGAGTTGAGACCCAGTACTTC. Translation gives CATLGELAGVETQYF.